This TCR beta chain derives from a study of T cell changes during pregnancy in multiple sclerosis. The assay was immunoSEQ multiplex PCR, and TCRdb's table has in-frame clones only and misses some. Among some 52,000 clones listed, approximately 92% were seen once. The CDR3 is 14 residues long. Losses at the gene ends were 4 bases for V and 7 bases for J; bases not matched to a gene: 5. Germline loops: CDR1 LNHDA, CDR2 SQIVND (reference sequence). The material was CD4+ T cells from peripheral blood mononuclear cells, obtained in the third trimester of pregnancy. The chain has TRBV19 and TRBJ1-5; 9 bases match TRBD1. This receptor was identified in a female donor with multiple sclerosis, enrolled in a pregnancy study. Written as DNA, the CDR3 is TGTGCCAGTAGTACAGGGACAGGGCAACAGCCCCAGCATTTT. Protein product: CASSTGTGQQPQHF. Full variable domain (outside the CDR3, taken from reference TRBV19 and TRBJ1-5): DGGITQSPKYLFRKEGQNVTLSCEQNLNHDAMYWYRQDPGQGLRLIYYSQIVNDFQKGDIAEGYSVSREKKESFPLTVTSAQKNPTAFYLCASSTGTGQQPQHFGDGTRLSIL.